In this sample, the clone carrying this T cell receptor (beta chain) turned up once. Antigen specificity is unknown. The sample comes from a study of cytomegalovirus exposure and HLA in healthy donors. Whole-study findings and limits: Across HLA loci, a later analysis found differing TCR association rates, with DRB1 most and HLA-C fewest. More than 150 TCR beta chains were listed as cytomegalovirus-associated.

The PCR had 60 Vbeta and 13 Jbeta primers. TCRdb's copy holds only in-frame clones and misses some; the assay was immunoSEQ multiplex PCR. The sample yields about 120,000 clones, around 77% seen once. Per the germline V gene, CDR1 is SGHAT and CDR2 is FQNNGV. The CDR3 loop spans 15 amino acids. V shed 1 base, J shed 4 bases, and the junction held 1 base outside the gene matches. Sequenced input: PBMCs. The chain is built from TRBV11-2 and TRBJ2-1; 10 bases align to TRBD2. The sequence came from a man aged 18 to 35 in good health and CMV-seropositive. CDR3 nucleotides: TGTGCCAGCAGCTTAGGGACTAGCGGTTACAATGAGCAGTTCTTC. Its translation is CASSLGTSGYNEQFF.